These T cell receptor beta chains were read from a single sample in a study of blood T cells in healthy people across ages. TCRdb re-derived calls from the 5' RACE reads in MiXCR, one entry per CDR3 protein. The profile shows hundreds of thousands of distinct CDR3 sequences, roughly 21% of them singletons. Specimen: blood. The receptors originated from a man aged 65 to 85 in good health. Each CDR3 is given without its conserved first and last residue. The D gene is left open where the match is weak. A row's size may be missing; if present it is once, few, many or a size class.

clone_size,d_call,j_call,v_call,cdr3_aa
many,.,TRBJ2-5,TRBV5-1,ASRLGIRETQY
.,TRBD2,TRBJ2-3,TRBV9,ASSPPGGWSTDTQY
.,TRBD2,TRBJ2-1,TRBV20-1,SARELAGVNEQF
many,.,TRBJ2-1,TRBV20-1,SARRGNEQF
.,TRBD2,.,TRBV12-3/TRBV12-4,ASRPGTSSSFEQY
few,.,TRBJ1-4,TRBV4-3,ASSQDPVGKLF
many,.,TRBJ1-1,TRBV6-1,ASRKTDLNTEAF
few,.,TRBJ2-7,TRBV4-1,ASSQDLTEQY
.,.,TRBJ2-7,TRBV12-3/TRBV12-4,ASSFVAGLVEQY
few,.,TRBJ2-6,TRBV3-1,ASSRSTGRGANVLT
many,TRBD2,TRBJ2-5,TRBV28,ASSQASGRTETQY
many,.,TRBJ2-1,TRBV4-3,ASSQEGRGDEQF
.,TRBD1,TRBJ1-2,TRBV5-1,ASSFAGTEIEGYT
few,.,TRBJ2-3,TRBV9,ASSVVGRGSDTQY
.,.,TRBJ2-3,TRBV6-2/TRBV6-3,ASLYGLGGTDTQY
few,.,TRBJ2-3,TRBV7-2,ASSMRDTQY
many,TRBD2,TRBJ2-3,TRBV20-1,SAFRDYTDTQY
many,TRBD2,TRBJ2-1,TRBV5-1,ASSLLAASYNEQF
few,.,TRBJ2-5,TRBV3-1,ASSHWDNQETQY
.,.,TRBJ2-7,TRBV29-1,SVVEERSDGEQY
few,TRBD2,TRBJ2-1,TRBV5-1,ASSFGLAISVDEQF
.,TRBD1,TRBJ2-7,TRBV5-1,ASARYGTGDEQY
many,.,.,TRBV3-1,ASSQEVNYEQY
few,.,TRBJ2-7,TRBV20-1,SANRDLSSYEQY
.,TRBD1,TRBJ2-5,TRBV20-1,SARVGQGVLETQY
.,.,TRBJ2-3,TRBV7-9,ASSWVADTQY
few,.,TRBJ2-1,TRBV14,ASSPLGERYNEQF
.,TRBD2,.,TRBV3-1,ASSQWTSGSPYEQF